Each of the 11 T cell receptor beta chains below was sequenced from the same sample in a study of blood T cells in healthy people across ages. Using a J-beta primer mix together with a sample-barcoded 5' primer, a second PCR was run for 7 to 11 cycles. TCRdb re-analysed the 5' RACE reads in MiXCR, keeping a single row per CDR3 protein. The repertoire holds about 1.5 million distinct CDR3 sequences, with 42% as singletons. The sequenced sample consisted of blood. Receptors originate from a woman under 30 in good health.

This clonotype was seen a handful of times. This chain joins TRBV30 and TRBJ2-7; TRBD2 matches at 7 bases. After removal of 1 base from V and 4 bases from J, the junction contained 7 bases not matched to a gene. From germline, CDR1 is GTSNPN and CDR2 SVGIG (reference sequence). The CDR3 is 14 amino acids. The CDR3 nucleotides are TGTGCCTGGAGTGCCATGGGGGGGATGTACGAGCAGTACTTC. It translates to CAWSAMGGMYEQYF.

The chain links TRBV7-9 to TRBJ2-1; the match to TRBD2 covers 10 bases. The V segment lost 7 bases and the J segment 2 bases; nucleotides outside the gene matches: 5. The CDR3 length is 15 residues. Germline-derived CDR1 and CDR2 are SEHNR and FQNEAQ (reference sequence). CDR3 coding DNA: TGTGCCAGCATCCTCCTAGCGGGAGCCTACAATGAGCAGTTCTTC. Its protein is CASILLAGAYNEQFF.

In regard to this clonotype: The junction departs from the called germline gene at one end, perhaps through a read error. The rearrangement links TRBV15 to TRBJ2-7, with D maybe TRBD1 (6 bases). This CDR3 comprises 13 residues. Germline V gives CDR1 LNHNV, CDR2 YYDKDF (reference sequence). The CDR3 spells CTTSTQGSYEQYF. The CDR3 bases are TGTACCACCAGCACCCAGGGGTCCTACGAGCAGTACTTC.

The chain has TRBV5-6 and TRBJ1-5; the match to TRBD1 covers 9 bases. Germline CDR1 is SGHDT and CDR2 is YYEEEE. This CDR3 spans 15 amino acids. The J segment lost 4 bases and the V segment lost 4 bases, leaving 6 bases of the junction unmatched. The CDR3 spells CASSGMGQGNQPQHF. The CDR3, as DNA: TGTGCCAGCAGCGGGATGGGACAGGGTAATCAGCCCCAGCATTTT.

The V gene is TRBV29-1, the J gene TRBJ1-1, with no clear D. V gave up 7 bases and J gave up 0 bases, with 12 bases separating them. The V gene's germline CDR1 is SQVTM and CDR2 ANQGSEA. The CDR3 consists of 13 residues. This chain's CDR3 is CSARTVLNTEAFF. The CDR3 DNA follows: TGCAGCGCCAGGACGGTGCTGAACACTGAAGCTTTCTTT. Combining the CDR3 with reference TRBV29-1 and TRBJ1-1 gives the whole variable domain SAVISQKPSRDICQRGTSLTIQCQVDSQVTMMFWYRQQPGQSLTLIATANQGSEATYESGFVIDKFPISRPNLTFSTLTVSNMSPEDSSIYLCSARTVLNTEAFFGQGTRLTVV.

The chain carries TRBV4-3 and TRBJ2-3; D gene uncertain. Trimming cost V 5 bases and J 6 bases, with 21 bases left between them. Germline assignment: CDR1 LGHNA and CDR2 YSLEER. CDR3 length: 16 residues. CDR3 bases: TGCGCCAGCAGCAAAGTGGCTGGTAGATTCTCGGATACGCAGTATTTT. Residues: CASSKVAGRFSDTQYF.

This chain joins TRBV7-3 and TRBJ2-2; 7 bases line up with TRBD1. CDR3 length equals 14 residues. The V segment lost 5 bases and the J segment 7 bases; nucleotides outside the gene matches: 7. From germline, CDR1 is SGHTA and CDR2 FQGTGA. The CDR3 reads CASSPRQGVGELFF. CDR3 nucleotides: TGTGCCAGCAGCCCTCGACAGGGTGTCGGGGAGCTGTTTTTT.

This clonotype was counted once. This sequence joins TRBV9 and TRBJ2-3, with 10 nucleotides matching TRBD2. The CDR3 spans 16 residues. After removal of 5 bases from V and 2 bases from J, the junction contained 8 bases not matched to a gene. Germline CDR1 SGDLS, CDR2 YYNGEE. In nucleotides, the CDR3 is TGTGCCAGCAGTGAGGTAGCGGGAGGCCCCACAGATACGCAGTATTTT. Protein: CASSEVAGGPTDTQYF.

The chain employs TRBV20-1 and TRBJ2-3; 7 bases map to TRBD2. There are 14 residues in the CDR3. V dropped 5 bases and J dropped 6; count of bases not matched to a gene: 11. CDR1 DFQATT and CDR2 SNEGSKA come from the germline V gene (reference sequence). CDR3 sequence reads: CSADWDYSTDTQYF. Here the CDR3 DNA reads TGCAGTGCTGACTGGGACTACTCAACGGATACGCAGTATTTT.

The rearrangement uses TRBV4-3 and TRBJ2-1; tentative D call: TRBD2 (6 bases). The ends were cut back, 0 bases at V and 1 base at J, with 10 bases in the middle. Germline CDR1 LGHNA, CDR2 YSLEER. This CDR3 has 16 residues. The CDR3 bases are TGCGCCAGCAGCCAAGATGTAGCGGTTTCCTACAATGAGCAGTTCTTC. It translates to CASSQDVAVSYNEQFF.

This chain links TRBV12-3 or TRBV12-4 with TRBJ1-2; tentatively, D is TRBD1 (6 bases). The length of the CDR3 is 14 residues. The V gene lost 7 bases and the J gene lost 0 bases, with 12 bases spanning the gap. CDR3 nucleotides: TGTGCCAGCACCGCGGGACACCCTAACTATGGCTACACCTTC. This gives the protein CASTAGHPNYGYTF.